This entry lists 32 T cell receptor beta chains sequenced from one sample in a study of a mutant IDH1 vaccine in newly diagnosed glioma. Which antigens these TCRs recognize remains unknown. Time point of the sample: week 23, last vaccination. A single vaccine dose contained 300 ug of mutant IDH1 20-mer peptide, and topical imiquimod was used with it. Sequencing was performed with immunoSEQ multiplex PCR; in TCRdb, only in-frame clones are kept and a portion is missing. The sample carries 65,000 or so clones, about 85% recorded once. The specimen was PBMCs, collected from a glioma patient whose treatment included an IDH1 peptide vaccine. The receptor set was obtained from a man aged 30 to 39 with glioma.

The V gene is TRBV5-1, the J gene TRBJ1-1; a possible D gene is TRBD1 (5 bases). V lost 4 bases and J lost 1, with 14 bases in between. The CDR3 extends over 15 amino acids. Germline lookup yields CDR1 SGHRS and CDR2 YFSETQ. The CDR3 spells CASSIQGFGNTEAFF. The CDR3 DNA sequence: TGCGCCAGCAGCATCCAGGGTTTCGGGAACACTGAAGCTTTCTTT.

This chain connects TRBV7-7 to TRBJ2-5, with D perhaps TRBD1 (6 bases). V shed 5 bases and J shed 1 base, with 14 bases lying between them. This CDR3 has 15 residues. Germline V CDR1 and CDR2: SSHAT, FNYEAQ (reference sequence). The CDR3 DNA sequence: TGTGCCAGCAGCCATTCAGGACAGCCCCAAGAGACCCAGTACTTC. Its protein product is CASSHSGQPQETQYF.

V and J are TRBV2 and TRBJ1-1; D not certain. V dropped 7 bases and J dropped 3 bases, with 6 bases sitting between them. The CDR3 is made up of 11 amino acids. Germline V lookup: CDR1 SNHLY, CDR2 FYNNEI. CDR3 amino acids: CASTIDTEAFF. The CDR3 bases are TGTGCCAGCACAATCGACACTGAAGCTTTCTTT. The full variable domain, with the rest looked up from reference TRBV2 and TRBJ1-1, is EPEVTQTPSHQVTQMGQEVILRCVPISNHLYFYWYRQILGQKVEFLVSFYNNEISEKSEIFDDQFSVERPDGSNFTLKIRSTKLEDSAMYFCASTIDTEAFFGQGTRLTVV.

This chain connects TRBV28 to TRBJ2-7; 14 nucleotides agree with TRBD2. Trimming cost V 10 bases and J 5 bases; bases outside gene matches: 7. The germline V gene has CDR1 MDHEN and CDR2 SYDVKM. The CDR3 is 14 residues long. This chain's CDR3 is CATRLAGGPNEQYF. The CDR3 DNA reads as TGTGCCACCCGACTAGCGGGGGGGCCCAACGAGCAGTACTTC.

The rearrangement links TRBV7-9 to TRBJ1-1; 7 nucleotides align to TRBD1. The CDR3 is 13 amino acids. CDR1 is SEHNR and CDR2 is FQNEAQ in the germline V gene (reference sequence). The ends lost 4 bases at V and 6 bases at J; junction bases unmatched: 5. CDR3 loop: CASSSRDSPEAFF. The CDR3 DNA is TGTGCCAGCAGCTCCCGGGACAGCCCTGAAGCTTTCTTT. Drawing the rest from reference TRBV7-9 and TRBJ1-1, the complete variable domain is DTGVSQNPRHKITKRGQNVTFRCDPISEHNRLYWYRQTLGQGPEFLTYFQNEAQLEKSRLLSDRFSAERPKGSFSTLEIQRTEQGDSAMYLCASSSRDSPEAFFGQGTRLTVV.

This chain joins TRBV2 and TRBJ1-2; D is uncertain. The V gene's germline CDR1 is SNHLY and CDR2 FYNNEI. Trimming stripped 0 bases from V and 6 bases from J, with 8 bases between. This CDR3 has 13 residues. The CDR3 protein is CASSEALGDGYTF. CDR3 DNA sequence: TGTGCCAGCAGTGAAGCGCTCGGGGATGGCTACACCTTC.

This chain uses TRBV10-1 with TRBJ2-2, with D maybe TRBD1 (5 bases). Germline CDR1 WNHNN, CDR2 SYGVQD (reference sequence). The length of the CDR3 is 14 residues. The ends were cut back, 5 bases at V and 0 bases at J, with 7 bases in the middle. The CDR3 sequence is CASSWGPNTGELFF. The CDR3, as DNA: TGCGCCAGCAGTTGGGGCCCGAACACCGGGGAGCTGTTTTTT.

The CDR3 sequence: CASSTDRSLIDYEQFF. CDR3 DNA sequence: TGTGCCAGCAGCACGGACAGGAGCCTGATCGATTATGAGCAGTTCTTC. The chain recombines TRBV5-5 with TRBJ2-1, with TRBD1 matching over 7 bases. V lost 4 bases and J lost 8; bases outside the gene matches: 15. The CDR3 length is 16 residues. Germline CDR1 SGHKS, CDR2 YYEKEE (reference sequence).

This clone was seen a handful of times. The chain is built from TRBV18 and TRBJ1-1, with a tentative D call TRBD1 (5 bases). Trimming pared 3 bases from V and 1 base from J, leaving 12 bases between. The CDR3 covers 15 residues. Germline CDR1 and CDR2: KGHSH and LQKENI. In DNA, the CDR3 is TGTGCCAGCTCACCCCGAGGGACGGGGAACACTGAAGCTTTCTTT. As protein: CASSPRGTGNTEAFF.

The chain couples TRBV5-1 to TRBJ2-1, with 7 bases identical to TRBD2. V lost 4 bases and J lost 8; bases outside the gene matches: 6. Germline V CDR1 and CDR2: SGHRS, YFSETQ. The CDR3 contains 13 residues. The DNA of the CDR3 is TGCGCCAGCAGCCAGGCGGGGGAGGATGAGCAGTTCTTC. The encoded protein is CASSQAGEDEQFF.

This sequence joins TRBV18 and TRBJ2-5, with D unclear. The germline gives CDR1 KGHSH, CDR2 LQKENI. The V and J ends lost 0 bases and 4 bases respectively, with 6 bases between them. This CDR3 is built from 13 residues. CDR3 sequence (DNA): TGTGCCAGCTCACCACCTATCACAGAGACCCAGTACTTC. It codes for CASSPPITETQYF.

Regarding this clone: Germline and junction disagree at one end, which may indicate a read error. The chain carries TRBV15 and TRBJ2-2, with D maybe TRBD1 (6 bases). Germline assignment: CDR1 LNHNV and CDR2 YYDKDF (reference sequence). This CDR3 has 14 residues. DNA for the CDR3: TGCGCCACCAGCGGCGACAGGTACACCGGGGAGCTGTTTTTT. Residues: CATSGDRYTGELFF.

The chain employs TRBV2 and TRBJ2-5; D is unresolved. The germline V gene has CDR1 SNHLY and CDR2 FYNNEI. The V gene lost 4 bases and the J gene lost 2 bases, with 11 bases spanning the gap. The CDR3 covers 14 residues. CDR3 region: CASSVRRSQETQYF. CDR3 nucleotides: TGTGCCAGCAGTGTTAGAAGATCACAAGAGACCCAGTACTTC.

V usage is TRBV6-5 and J usage is TRBJ2-5; tentatively, D is TRBD1 (5 bases). V was pared by 0 bases and J by 5 bases, with 13 bases between. The CDR3 spans 15 residues. The germline CDR1 and CDR2 sequences are MNHEY and SVGAGI. CDR3 nucleotides: TGTGCCAGCAGTTACTCGTGGAGAAAGGGGGAGACCCAGTACTTC. It is translated as CASSYSWRKGETQYF.

CDR3 in amino acids: CSVEDVADGWGYTF. The CDR3 DNA is TGCAGCGTTGAAGATGTAGCGGACGGTTGGGGCTACACCTTC. This chain joins TRBV29-1 and TRBJ1-2; D gene uncertain. V gave up 0 bases and J gave up 8 bases, with 16 bases separating them. Germline V CDR1 and CDR2: SQVTM, ANQGSEA. The CDR3 consists of 14 residues.

The chain employs TRBV7-8 and TRBJ1-6; D may be TRBD1 (6 bases). In germline, CDR1 is SGHVS, CDR2 FQNEAQ. V lost 5 bases, J lost 2 bases, and 13 bases lay in between. The CDR3 is 16 amino acids. The CDR3 DNA reads as TGTGCCAGCAGCCTGACAGGCGGAACCTATAATTCACCCCTCCACTTT. Protein sequence: CASSLTGGTYNSPLHF.

The sample holds a few counts of this clone. The chain combines TRBV29-1 with TRBJ2-1, with 9 positions matching TRBD1. The V segment lost 2 bases and the J segment 8 bases; nucleotides outside the gene matches: 7. Germline V gene sequence: CDR1 SQVTM, CDR2 ANQGSEA. The CDR3 covers 14 residues. CDR3 nucleotide sequence: TGCAGCGTTGAAATAGGGACAGGGTTATATGAGCAGTTCTTC. Translation gives CSVEIGTGLYEQFF.

This sequence joins TRBV11-1 and TRBJ1-1; TRBD1 agrees at 7 bases. CDR1 and CDR2 from the germline V gene are SGHAT and FQDESV (reference sequence). V gave up 5 bases and J gave up 5 bases; unmatched junction bases: 8. The CDR3 covers 14 residues. The CDR3 protein is CASSPTGWGTEAFF. CDR3 coding DNA: TGTGCCAGCAGCCCGACAGGGTGGGGGACTGAAGCTTTCTTT.

The table lists this clone with a count of one. This chain links TRBV6-5 with TRBJ2-7; D is unclear. This CDR3 comprises 11 residues. Germline values: CDR1 MNHEY, CDR2 SVGAGI. V was pared by 5 bases and J by 6 bases, with 8 bases between. The CDR3 spells CASSGRAEQYF. DNA of the CDR3: TGTGCCAGCAGTGGCCGGGCCGAGCAGTACTTC.

With regard to this clone: At one end, the junction sequence differs from germline, possibly due to a read error. J is TRBJ2-3 and V is TRBV28; 11 nucleotides align to TRBD2. The CDR3 loop spans 16 amino acids. The germline CDR1 and CDR2 sequences are MDHEN and SYDVKM. The CDR3 bases are TGTGCCACCAGTTCCCTAGCGGGGGGTGGCACAGATACGCAGTATTTT. Amino acid sequence: CATSSLAGGGTDTQYF.

The chain has TRBV4-1 and TRBJ1-2, with TRBD1 as a possible D gene (5 bases). Looked up from germline, CDR1 is MGHRA and CDR2 is YSYEKL. V lost 1 base, J lost 3 bases, and 12 bases lay in between. The CDR3 runs to 15 residues. CDR3 DNA sequence: TGCGCCAGCAGCCAAGGTCAGGGCCTAGACTATGGCTACACCTTC. Its translation is CASSQGQGLDYGYTF.

V usage is TRBV5-6 and J usage is TRBJ2-7; D tentatively fits TRBD1 or TRBD2 (5 bases each). The germline CDR1 and CDR2 sequences are SGHDT and YYEEEE. The CDR3 totals 13 residues. Trimming removed 5 bases from V and 1 base from J, with 10 bases in between. The CDR3 DNA reads as TGTGCCAGCAGAGAGGGGTCGTCCTACGAGCAGTACTTC. Its translation: CASREGSSYEQYF.

The CDR3 DNA reads TGTGCCAGCAGCGTTACAGGGGTTTCTTCTAATGGCTACACCTTC. It yields the protein CASSVTGVSSNGYTF. The V gene is TRBV6-4, the J gene TRBJ1-2; 7 nucleotides match TRBD1. The germline V gene encodes CDR1 MRHNA and CDR2 SNTAGT. V was clipped by 6 bases and J by 6 bases; unmatched bases: 13. This CDR3 region has 15 residues.

The chain recombines TRBV9 with TRBJ2-7; 7 positions match TRBD1. Germline assignment: CDR1 SGDLS and CDR2 YYNGEE. After removal of 3 bases from V and 2 bases from J, the junction contained 8 bases not matched to a gene. The CDR3 consists of 15 residues. Here the CDR3 DNA reads TGTGCCAGCAGCGCCGCCGGGACAGCCACCTACGAGCAGTACTTC. This encodes CASSAAGTATYEQYF.

The J gene is TRBJ1-2, the V gene TRBV5-6; no reliable D call. This CDR3 region has 15 residues. V was pared by 1 base and J by 5 bases, with 15 bases between. Germline CDR1 is SGHDT and CDR2 is YYEEEE. The CDR3 DNA is TGTGCCAGCAGCTTGAGTACGGCATACCTATATGGCTACACCTTC. Its protein product is CASSLSTAYLYGYTF. The complete variable domain, with remaining parts taken from reference TRBV5-6 and TRBJ1-2, reads DAGVTQSPTHLIKTRGQQVTLRCSPKSGHDTVSWYQQALGQGPQFIFQYYEEEERQRGNFPDRFSGHQFPNYSSELNVNALLLGDSALYLCASSLSTAYLYGYTFGSGTRLTVV.

This clone was observed once. The J gene is TRBJ1-2, the V gene TRBV6-5; perhaps TRBD1 as D (5 bases). V gave up 2 bases and J gave up 7 bases, with 11 bases separating them. This CDR3 is 13 amino acids long. The germline gives CDR1 MNHEY, CDR2 SVGAGI. CDR3 sequence: CASSYGQGLGYTF. The CDR3 nucleotides are TGTGCCAGCAGTTACGGCCAGGGTCTTGGCTACACCTTC.

The chain combines TRBV2 with TRBJ2-1, with 7 bases aligning to TRBD1. Germline V lookup: CDR1 SNHLY, CDR2 FYNNEI. V lost 6 bases and J lost 7; bases outside the gene matches: 12. CDR3 size: 15 residues. This chain's CDR3 is CASSPQGNIGNEQFF. The CDR3 bases are TGTGCCAGCAGCCCACAGGGGAATATTGGGAATGAGCAGTTCTTC.

The chain has TRBV27 and TRBJ1-1; the D gene is possibly TRBD1 (5 bases). The CDR3 has 15 amino acids. Trimming took 0 bases from V and 5 from J, leaving 13 bases between them. Germline V gene data show CDR1 as MNHEY and CDR2 as SMNVEV (reference sequence). The CDR3 loop reads CASSLSLGTATEAFF. In DNA, the CDR3 is TGTGCCAGCAGTTTATCCCTAGGGACCGCAACTGAAGCTTTCTTT.

The chain recombines TRBV5-5 with TRBJ2-5; 10 bases line up with TRBD1. This CDR3 region has 16 residues. Trimming cost V 0 bases and J 2 bases; bases outside gene matches: 4. Germline loops: CDR1 SGHKS, CDR2 YYEKEE (reference sequence). This CDR3 reads CASSLGTGGGQETQYF. DNA for the CDR3: TGTGCCAGCAGCTTGGGGACAGGGGGTGGGCAAGAGACCCAGTACTTC.

V and J are TRBV2 and TRBJ1-1; 7 bases map to TRBD1. The CDR3 loop spans 15 amino acids. V shed 4 bases and J 1 base; nucleotides not matched to a gene: 6. From germline, CDR1 is SNHLY and CDR2 FYNNEI. CDR3 in amino acids: CASSGGKGANTEAFF. CDR3 in DNA: TGTGCCAGCAGTGGGGGAAAGGGGGCGAACACTGAAGCTTTCTTT.

The gene calls are TRBV27 and TRBJ2-3; D call uncertain. Germline loops: CDR1 MNHEY, CDR2 SMNVEV (reference sequence). The CDR3 is 14 amino acids. Trimming left V 5 bases short and J 2 bases short, with 11 bases between. The CDR3 protein is CASSPKLATDTQYF. For the CDR3, the DNA is TGTGCCAGCAGTCCTAAATTGGCCACAGATACGCAGTATTTT.

The chain is built from TRBV5-4 and TRBJ2-5; D remains unclear. The CDR3 consists of 12 residues. Germline loops: CDR1 SGHNT, CDR2 YYREEE (reference sequence). V lost 0 bases and J 5 bases, leaving 5 bases between the germline ends. Written as DNA, the CDR3 is TGTGCCAGCAGCTTGGCACAGGAGACCCAGTACTTC. Translated: CASSLAQETQYF. Full variable domain (remainder filled in from reference TRBV5-4 and TRBJ2-5): ETGVTQSPTHLIKTRGQQVTLRCSSQSGHNTVSWYQQALGQGPQFIFQYYREEENGRGNFPPRFSGLQFPNYSSELNVNALELDDSALYLCASSLAQETQYFGPGTRLLVL.